This paragraph covers one TCR beta chain sequence. What antigen it recognizes has not been identified. Base qualities are missing; no much larger clone stands one base away. The sample belongs to a study of tumor T cells in aggressive B-cell lymphoma listed by TCRdb under 2017. The library was prepared using the immunoSEQ multiplex PCR assay. What TCRdb holds here is the immuneACCESS table cut down to in-frame rearrangements. Part of the clones is not present; checked against another copy, under half of the missing clones reflect an unresolved V gene, and the others are unexplained. The sample includes roughly 10,000 clones, with roughly 85% observed a single time. Jointly, the top ten make up approximately 4.3% of the sample. V and J lose 0 bases and 3 bases, and a span of 12 bases separates them. From its cysteine to its phenylalanine, the CDR3 spans 16 amino acids. The only DNA kept is the CDR3, 48 bases in frame from the first base. According to the germline V gene, CDR1 reads SGHDN and CDR2 reads FVKESK.

The sample taken for sequencing was tumor tissue. The rearrangement combines TRBV14 with TRBJ2-4; TRBD2 is a weak D gene call, 6 bases matching. This receptor was taken from an adult with diffuse large B cell lymphoma. The sequenced DNA is TGTGCCAGCAGCCAAGAGTACCTCGGGGGCAAAAACATTCAGTACTTC. This codes for CASSQEYLGGKNIQYF.